Listed below are T cell receptor beta chains from one sample, sequenced in a study of OX40 agonist ivuxolimab in advanced cancers. Profiled with immunoSEQ multiplex PCR; TCRdb holds only in-frame clones, not every one. This table has around 95,000 clones, around 89% appearing once. The sequencing used CD4+ or CD8+ T cells sorted from blood, collected in a trial of the OX40 agonist ivuxolimab. The receptors originated from an adult with an advanced solid tumor such as melanoma, head and neck, liver or kidney cancer. The CDR3 runs from the conserved cysteine through the conserved F or W. The order of the fields is J gene, clone size, V gene, D gene, CDR3 DNA, CDR3 protein. D genes are given only for firm matches. A clone size is listed for some rows: how often the clone was seen (once, few, many), or a class if it is expanded.

j_call: TRBJ2-7
clone_size: few
v_call: TRBV7-2
d_call: TRBD1
cdr3_nt: TGTGCCAGCAGCTTGGTGACAGGGCCGGGCGAGCAGTACTTC
cdr3_aa: CASSLVTGPGEQYF

j_call: TRBJ1-6
clone_size: NA
v_call: TRBV7-9
d_call: NA
cdr3_nt: TGTGCCAGCAGCCGCTACCAGGAGTCGCCCCTCCACTTT
cdr3_aa: CASSRYQESPLHF

j_call: TRBJ1-2
clone_size: NA
v_call: TRBV4-1
d_call: NA
cdr3_nt: TGCGCCAGCAGCCAAGCGGGACTTGAGGGGGGCTACACCTTC
cdr3_aa: CASSQAGLEGGYTF

j_call: TRBJ1-3
clone_size: NA
v_call: TRBV14
d_call: NA
cdr3_nt: TGTGCCAGCAGCCACGATATCTCTGGAAACACCATATATTTT
cdr3_aa: CASSHDISGNTIYF

j_call: TRBJ1-3
clone_size: NA
v_call: TRBV15
d_call: NA
cdr3_nt: TGTGCCACCAGCAGAGTTTTGGGGATCTCTGGAAACACCATATATTTT
cdr3_aa: CATSRVLGISGNTIYF

j_call: TRBJ2-5
clone_size: NA
v_call: TRBV5-1
d_call: NA
cdr3_nt: TGCGCCAGCAGCTTGGGAGGGGGGGAAGAGACCCAGTACTTC
cdr3_aa: CASSLGGGEETQYF

j_call: TRBJ2-5
clone_size: NA
v_call: TRBV12-5
d_call: TRBD2
cdr3_nt: TGTGCTAGTGGTTTGGCCTCTAGCGGGAGAGAGACCCAGTACTTC
cdr3_aa: CASGLASSGRETQYF

j_call: TRBJ2-1
clone_size: NA
v_call: TRBV15
d_call: TRBD1
cdr3_nt: TGTGCCACCAGCAGAGACTCTCCCCGGACAGGGGATGAGCAGTTCTTC
cdr3_aa: CATSRDSPRTGDEQFF

j_call: TRBJ2-1
clone_size: NA
v_call: TRBV19
d_call: TRBD2
cdr3_nt: TGTGCCAGTAGTCTGGCGGGGGGCATTTACAATGAGCAGTTCTTC
cdr3_aa: CASSLAGGIYNEQFF

j_call: TRBJ2-2
clone_size: NA
v_call: TRBV11-2
d_call: TRBD2
cdr3_nt: TGTGCCAGCAGCTCATGGGGTAGCGGGAGGACCGGGGAGCTGTTTTTT
cdr3_aa: CASSSWGSGRTGELFF

j_call: TRBJ1-6
clone_size: NA
v_call: TRBV5-1
d_call: NA
cdr3_nt: TGCGCCAGCAGCTTGGCGGGCCCGACGCGAGCGGGGTCACCCCTCCACTTT
cdr3_aa: CASSLAGPTRAGSPLHF

j_call: TRBJ2-2
clone_size: NA
v_call: TRBV10-3
d_call: TRBD1
cdr3_nt: TGTGCCGCCGGGGACAGGGATCCCGGGGAGCTGTTTTTT
cdr3_aa: CAAGDRDPGELFF

j_call: TRBJ1-1
clone_size: few
v_call: TRBV6-1
d_call: NA
cdr3_nt: TGTGCCAGCATCGTCCACACTGAAGCTTTCTTT
cdr3_aa: CASIVHTEAFF

j_call: TRBJ1-2
clone_size: NA
v_call: TRBV5-5
d_call: NA
cdr3_nt: TGTGCCAGCAGCTCCGGACCGTATGGCTACACCTTC
cdr3_aa: CASSSGPYGYTF

j_call: TRBJ2-2
clone_size: NA
v_call: TRBV6-6
d_call: NA
cdr3_nt: TGTGGAAGTAAGGGGGACGAGAACACCGGGGAGCTGTTTTTT
cdr3_aa: CGSKGDENTGELFF

j_call: TRBJ1-5
clone_size: NA
v_call: TRBV15
d_call: NA
cdr3_nt: TGTGCCACCAGCAGAGACAGGGGTCGTCAGCCCCAGCATTTT
cdr3_aa: CATSRDRGRQPQHF

j_call: TRBJ1-1
clone_size: NA
v_call: TRBV5-4
d_call: NA
cdr3_nt: TGTGCCAGCAGCTTGGCGGGACGGAAGAACACTGAAGCTTTCTTT
cdr3_aa: CASSLAGRKNTEAFF

j_call: TRBJ2-2
clone_size: NA
v_call: TRBV25-1
d_call: NA
cdr3_nt: TGTGCCAGCAGTGTCGACAGCGTCGGGGCCGGGGAGCTGTTTTTT
cdr3_aa: CASSVDSVGAGELFF

j_call: TRBJ2-7
clone_size: NA
v_call: TRBV10-3
d_call: NA
cdr3_nt: TGTGCCATCAGTGCGGGTCCCCCCTACGAGCAGTACTTC
cdr3_aa: CAISAGPPYEQYF

j_call: TRBJ1-5
clone_size: once
v_call: TRBV19
d_call: TRBD1
cdr3_nt: TGTGCCAGTAGCCCGGACAGGGGGGGCAATCAGCCCCAGCATTTT
cdr3_aa: CASSPDRGGNQPQHF

j_call: TRBJ2-3
clone_size: NA
v_call: TRBV7-9
d_call: TRBD2
cdr3_nt: TGTGCCAGCAGTTACGGCGGGAGCCCCACAGATACGCAGTATTTT
cdr3_aa: CASSYGGSPTDTQYF

j_call: TRBJ1-1
clone_size: NA
v_call: TRBV5-4
d_call: NA
cdr3_nt: TGTGCCAGCAGCCCGGACAGCCGCTCACTAGCTTTCTTT
cdr3_aa: CASSPDSRSLAFF

j_call: TRBJ2-2
clone_size: NA
v_call: TRBV6-5
d_call: NA
cdr3_nt: TGTGCCAGCAGGGGGTTTCCAGCGAACACCGGGGAGCTGTTTTTT
cdr3_aa: CASRGFPANTGELFF

j_call: TRBJ2-7
clone_size: NA
v_call: TRBV15
d_call: NA
cdr3_nt: TGTGCCACCAGGGGAGGAGGTTCCTACGAGCAGTACTTC
cdr3_aa: CATRGGGSYEQYF

j_call: TRBJ1-5
clone_size: NA
v_call: TRBV10-2
d_call: TRBD1
cdr3_nt: TGCGCCAGCAGCGCCGGGACAGGGGGCGGAAGCAATCAGCCCCAGCATTTT
cdr3_aa: CASSAGTGGGSNQPQHF

j_call: TRBJ1-3
clone_size: NA
v_call: TRBV15
d_call: NA
cdr3_nt: TGTGCCACCAGCGGAGATCGAAACACCATATATTTT
cdr3_aa: CATSGDRNTIYF

j_call: TRBJ2-3
clone_size: NA
v_call: TRBV29-1
d_call: NA
cdr3_nt: TGCAGCGTGCGGGACAGCCGTAGCACAGATACGCAGTATTTT
cdr3_aa: CSVRDSRSTDTQYF

j_call: TRBJ2-7
clone_size: NA
v_call: TRBV11-2
d_call: NA
cdr3_nt: TGTGCCAGCAGCTTAGTCAACGAGCAGTACTTC
cdr3_aa: CASSLVNEQYF

j_call: TRBJ2-3
clone_size: once
v_call: TRBV30
d_call: NA
cdr3_nt: TGTGCCTGGAGTGAGGGTATAACCACCACAGATACGCAGTATTTT
cdr3_aa: CAWSEGITTTDTQYF

j_call: TRBJ1-1
clone_size: NA
v_call: TRBV15
d_call: NA
cdr3_nt: TGTGCCACCAGCCTGCAAGGGGGGGCCACTGAAGCTTTCTTT
cdr3_aa: CATSLQGGATEAFF

j_call: TRBJ2-7
clone_size: NA
v_call: TRBV5-6
d_call: NA
cdr3_nt: TGTGCCAGCAGCTTGGCGGGCTCCTACGAGCAGTACTTC
cdr3_aa: CASSLAGSYEQYF

j_call: TRBJ1-4
clone_size: NA
v_call: TRBV4-1
d_call: NA
cdr3_nt: TGCGCCAGCAGCCAAGATGAGTGGGGGGCCACGAATGAAAAACTGTTTTTT
cdr3_aa: CASSQDEWGATNEKLFF

j_call: TRBJ2-7
clone_size: NA
v_call: TRBV5-4
d_call: NA
cdr3_nt: TGTGCCAGCAACCCTCCGGGACGGACGTACGAGCAGTACTTC
cdr3_aa: CASNPPGRTYEQYF

j_call: TRBJ2-6
clone_size: NA
v_call: TRBV15
d_call: NA
cdr3_nt: TGTGCCACCAGTTTAGGACTCTCTGGGGCCAACGTCCTGACTTTC
cdr3_aa: CATSLGLSGANVLTF

j_call: TRBJ1-1
clone_size: NA
v_call: TRBV9
d_call: NA
cdr3_nt: TGTGCCAGCAGCGTAGGGACGGGGAACACTGAAGCTTTCTTT
cdr3_aa: CASSVGTGNTEAFF

j_call: TRBJ2-7
clone_size: NA
v_call: TRBV5-1
d_call: TRBD2
cdr3_nt: TGCGCCAGCAGCTTGGGGGTATGGCGGGAGGGGCTCCCCTACGAGCAGTACTTC
cdr3_aa: CASSLGVWREGLPYEQYF

j_call: TRBJ2-7
clone_size: once
v_call: TRBV5-4
d_call: TRBD1
cdr3_nt: TGTGCCAGCAGCTTTGGAGGACAGGGTCCCCCCTACGAGCAGTACTTC
cdr3_aa: CASSFGGQGPPYEQYF

j_call: TRBJ2-1
clone_size: once
v_call: TRBV5-1
d_call: TRBD2
cdr3_nt: TGCGCCAGCAGCTTGTTAGCGGGGGGGCTCAATGAGCAGTTCTTC
cdr3_aa: CASSLLAGGLNEQFF

j_call: TRBJ2-5
clone_size: NA
v_call: TRBV11-2
d_call: TRBD2
cdr3_nt: TGTGCCAGCAGCCGTCGGGTAGCGGGGAGGCAAGAGACCCAGTACTTC
cdr3_aa: CASSRRVAGRQETQYF

j_call: TRBJ2-3
clone_size: NA
v_call: TRBV2
d_call: NA
cdr3_nt: TGTGCCAGCAGTGAAGCTAGCGGTAGCACAGATACGCAGTATTTT
cdr3_aa: CASSEASGSTDTQYF

j_call: TRBJ2-4
clone_size: NA
v_call: TRBV6-1
d_call: TRBD1
cdr3_nt: TGTGCCAGCAGTGCGGACAGGACACGGGCCAAAAACATTCAGTACTTC
cdr3_aa: CASSADRTRAKNIQYF

j_call: TRBJ2-1
clone_size: NA
v_call: TRBV13
d_call: TRBD2
cdr3_nt: TGTGCCAGCAGCCCTCGGGGGCGGGGGGCTTACAATGAGCAGTTCTTC
cdr3_aa: CASSPRGRGAYNEQFF

j_call: TRBJ2-1
clone_size: NA
v_call: TRBV27
d_call: NA
cdr3_nt: TGTGCCAGCAGTTTATCGAGGTCATTTAAAGGCAATGAGCAGTTCTTC
cdr3_aa: CASSLSRSFKGNEQFF